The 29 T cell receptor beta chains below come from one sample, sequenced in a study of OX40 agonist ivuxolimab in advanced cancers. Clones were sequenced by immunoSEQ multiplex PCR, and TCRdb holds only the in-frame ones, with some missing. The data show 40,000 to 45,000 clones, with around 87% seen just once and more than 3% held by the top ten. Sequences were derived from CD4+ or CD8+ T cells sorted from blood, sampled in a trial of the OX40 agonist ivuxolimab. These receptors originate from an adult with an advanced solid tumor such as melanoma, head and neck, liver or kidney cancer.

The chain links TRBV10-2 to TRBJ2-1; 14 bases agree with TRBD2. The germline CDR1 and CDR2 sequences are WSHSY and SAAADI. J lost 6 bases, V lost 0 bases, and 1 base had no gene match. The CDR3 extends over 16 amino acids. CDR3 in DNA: TGCGCCAGCAGTGAGTCGGGACTAGCGGGAGTCAATGAGCAGTTCTTC. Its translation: CASSESGLAGVNEQFF.

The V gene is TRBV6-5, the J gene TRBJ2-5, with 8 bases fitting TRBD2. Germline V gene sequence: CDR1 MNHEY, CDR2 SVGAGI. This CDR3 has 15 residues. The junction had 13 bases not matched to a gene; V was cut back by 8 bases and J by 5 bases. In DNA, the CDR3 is TGTGCCAGCCTCCGGGGGGGAGGGCCGGGGGAGACCCAGTACTTC. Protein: CASLRGGGPGETQYF.

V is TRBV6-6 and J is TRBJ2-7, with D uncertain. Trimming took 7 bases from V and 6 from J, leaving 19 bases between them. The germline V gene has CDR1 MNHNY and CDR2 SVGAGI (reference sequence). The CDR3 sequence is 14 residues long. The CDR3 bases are TGTGCCAGCACTCCTCGTCAGGAGCCTAGCGAGCAGTACTTC. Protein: CASTPRQEPSEQYF.

This CDR3 is CSVVGGRTNEQFF. Here the CDR3 DNA reads TGCAGCGTTGTGGGCGGGAGAACCAATGAGCAGTTCTTC. The V and J genes are TRBV29-1 and TRBJ2-1; 7 bases are shared with TRBD2. Per the germline V gene, CDR1 is SQVTM and CDR2 is ANQGSEA. Trimming cost V 4 bases and J 6 bases; bases outside gene matches: 6. This CDR3 is built from 13 residues.

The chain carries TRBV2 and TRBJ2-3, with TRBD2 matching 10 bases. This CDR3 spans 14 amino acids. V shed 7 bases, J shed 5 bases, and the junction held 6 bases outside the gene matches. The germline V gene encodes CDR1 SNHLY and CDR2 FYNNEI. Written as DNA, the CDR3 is TGTGCCAGCAAGGTAGCGGGAGGAATAGATACGCAGTATTTT. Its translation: CASKVAGGIDTQYF.

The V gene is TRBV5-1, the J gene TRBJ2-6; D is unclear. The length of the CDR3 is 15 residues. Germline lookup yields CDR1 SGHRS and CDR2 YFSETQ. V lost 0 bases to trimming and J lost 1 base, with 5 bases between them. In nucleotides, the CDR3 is TGCGCCAGCAGCTTGGGTCGGTCTGGGGCCAACGTCCTGACTTTC. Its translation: CASSLGRSGANVLTF. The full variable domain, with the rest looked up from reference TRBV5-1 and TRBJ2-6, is KAGVTQTPRYLIKTRGQQVTLSCSPISGHRSVSWYQQTPGQGLQFLFEYFSETQRNKGNFPGRFSGRQFSNSRSEMNVSTLELGDSALYLCASSLGRSGANVLTFGAGSRLTVL.

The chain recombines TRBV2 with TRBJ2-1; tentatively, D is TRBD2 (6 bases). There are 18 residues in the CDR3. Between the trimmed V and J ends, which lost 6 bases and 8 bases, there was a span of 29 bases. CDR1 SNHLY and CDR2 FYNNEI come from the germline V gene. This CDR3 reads CASRGLFTFSGRMDEQFF. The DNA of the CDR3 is TGTGCCAGCAGGGGTTTATTCACTTTTTCCGGGAGAATGGATGAGCAGTTCTTC. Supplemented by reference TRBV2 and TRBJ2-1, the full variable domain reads EPEVTQTPSHQVTQMGQEVILRCVPISNHLYFYWYRQILGQKVEFLVSFYNNEISEKSEIFDDQFSVERPDGSNFTLKIRSTKLEDSAMYFCASRGLFTFSGRMDEQFFGPGTRLTVL.

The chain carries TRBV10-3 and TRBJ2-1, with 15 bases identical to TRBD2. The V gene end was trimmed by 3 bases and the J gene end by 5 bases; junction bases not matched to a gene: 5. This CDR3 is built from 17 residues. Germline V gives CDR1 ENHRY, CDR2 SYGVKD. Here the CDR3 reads CAISDLRTSGRDNEQFF. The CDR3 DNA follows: TGTGCCATCAGTGATCTTCGGACTAGCGGGAGGGACAATGAGCAGTTCTTC.

CDR3 protein: CASSDGLVRSEQFF. The CDR3 nucleotides read TGTGCCAGCAGTGACGGACTGGTCCGGAGCGAGCAGTTCTTC. The chain links TRBV6-5 to TRBJ2-1; D perhaps matches TRBD2 (5 bases). Germline V CDR1 and CDR2: MNHEY, SVGAGI. The CDR3 contains 14 residues. The V end lost 5 bases, the J end lost 10 bases, and 18 bases lay between the germline ends.

The CDR3 reads CAISEPGQGASETQYF. The DNA for the CDR3 is TGTGCCATCAGTGAACCGGGACAGGGGGCGTCTGAGACCCAGTACTTC. The chain is built from TRBV10-3 and TRBJ2-5, with 12 bases identical to TRBD1. Unmatched junction bases numbered 7, after V lost 3 bases and J lost 5 bases. Germline V gene data show CDR1 as ENHRY and CDR2 as SYGVKD. The length of the CDR3 is 16 residues.

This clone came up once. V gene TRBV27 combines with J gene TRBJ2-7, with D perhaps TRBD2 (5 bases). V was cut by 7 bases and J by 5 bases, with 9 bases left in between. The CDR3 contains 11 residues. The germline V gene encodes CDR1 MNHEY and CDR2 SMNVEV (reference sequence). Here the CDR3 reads CASKASNEQYF. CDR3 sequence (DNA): TGTGCCAGCAAAGCTAGCAACGAGCAGTACTTC.

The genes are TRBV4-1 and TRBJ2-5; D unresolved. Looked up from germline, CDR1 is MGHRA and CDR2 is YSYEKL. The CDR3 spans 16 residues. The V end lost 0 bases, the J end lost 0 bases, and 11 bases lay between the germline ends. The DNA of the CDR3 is TGCGCCAGCAGCCAAGATCTATTCTCGTACCAAGAGACCCAGTACTTC. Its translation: CASSQDLFSYQETQYF.

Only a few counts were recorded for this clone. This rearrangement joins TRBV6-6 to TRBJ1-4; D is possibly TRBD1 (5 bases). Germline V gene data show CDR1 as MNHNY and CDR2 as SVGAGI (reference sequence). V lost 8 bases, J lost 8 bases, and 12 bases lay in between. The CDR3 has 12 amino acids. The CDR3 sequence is CASHRPGEKLFF. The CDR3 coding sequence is TGTGCCAGCCACCGGCCAGGGGAAAAACTGTTTTTT.

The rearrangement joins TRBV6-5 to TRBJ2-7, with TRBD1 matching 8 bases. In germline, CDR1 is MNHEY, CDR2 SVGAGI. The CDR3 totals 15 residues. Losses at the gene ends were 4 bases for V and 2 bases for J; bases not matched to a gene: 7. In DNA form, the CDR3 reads TGTGCCAGCAGTTCAACAGGGGGACCAACCTACGAGCAGTACTTC. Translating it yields CASSSTGGPTYEQYF.

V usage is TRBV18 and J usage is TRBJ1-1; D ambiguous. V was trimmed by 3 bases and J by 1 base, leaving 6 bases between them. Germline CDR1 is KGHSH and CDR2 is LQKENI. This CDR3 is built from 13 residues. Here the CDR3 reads CASSPTRNTEAFF. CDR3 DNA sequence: TGTGCCAGCTCACCGACAAGGAACACTGAAGCTTTCTTT.

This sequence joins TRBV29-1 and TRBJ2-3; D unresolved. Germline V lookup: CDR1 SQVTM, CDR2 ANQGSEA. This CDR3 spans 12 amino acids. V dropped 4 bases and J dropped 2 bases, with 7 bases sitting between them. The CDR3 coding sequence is TGCAGCGTTGCTGGGAACACAGATACGCAGTATTTT. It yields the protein CSVAGNTDTQYF.

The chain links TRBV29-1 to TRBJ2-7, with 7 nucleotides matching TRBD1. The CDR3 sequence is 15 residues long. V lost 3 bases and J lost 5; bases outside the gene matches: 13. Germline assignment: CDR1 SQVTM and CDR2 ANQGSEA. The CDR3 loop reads CSVEWGGQAGDEQYF. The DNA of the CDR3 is TGCAGCGTTGAGTGGGGTGGACAGGCCGGGGACGAGCAGTACTTC.

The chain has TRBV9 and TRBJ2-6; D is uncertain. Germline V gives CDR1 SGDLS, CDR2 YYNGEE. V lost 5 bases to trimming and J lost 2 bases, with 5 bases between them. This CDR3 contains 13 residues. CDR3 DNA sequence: TGTGCCAGCAGTCAAGCTGGGGCCAACGTCCTGACTTTC. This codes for CASSQAGANVLTF. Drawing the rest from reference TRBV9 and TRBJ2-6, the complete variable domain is DSGVTQTPKHLITATGQRVTLRCSPRSGDLSVYWYQQSLDQGLQFLIQYYNGEERAKGNILERFSAQQFPDLHSELNLSSLELGDSALYFCASSQAGANVLTFGAGSRLTVL.

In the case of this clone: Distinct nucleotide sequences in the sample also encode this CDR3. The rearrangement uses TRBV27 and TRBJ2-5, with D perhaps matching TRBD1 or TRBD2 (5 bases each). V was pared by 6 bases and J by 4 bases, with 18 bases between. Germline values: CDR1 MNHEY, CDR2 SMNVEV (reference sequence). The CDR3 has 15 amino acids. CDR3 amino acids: CASSRQRQGRETQYF. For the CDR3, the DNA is TGTGCCAGCAGCCGACAGAGGCAGGGACGAGAGACCCAGTACTTC.

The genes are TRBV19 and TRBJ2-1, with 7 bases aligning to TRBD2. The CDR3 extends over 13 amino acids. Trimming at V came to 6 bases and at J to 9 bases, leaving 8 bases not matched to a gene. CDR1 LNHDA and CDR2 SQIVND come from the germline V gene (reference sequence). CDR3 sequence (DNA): TGTGCCAGTAGCAAAACTAGCGAAAGTGAGCAGTTCTTC. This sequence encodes CASSKTSESEQFF.

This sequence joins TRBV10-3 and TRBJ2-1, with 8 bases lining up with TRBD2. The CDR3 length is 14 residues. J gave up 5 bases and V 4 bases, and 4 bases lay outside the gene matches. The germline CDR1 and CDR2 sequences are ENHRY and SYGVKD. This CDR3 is CAISVSGINNEQFF. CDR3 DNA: TGTGCCATCAGTGTTAGCGGGATCAACAATGAGCAGTTCTTC.

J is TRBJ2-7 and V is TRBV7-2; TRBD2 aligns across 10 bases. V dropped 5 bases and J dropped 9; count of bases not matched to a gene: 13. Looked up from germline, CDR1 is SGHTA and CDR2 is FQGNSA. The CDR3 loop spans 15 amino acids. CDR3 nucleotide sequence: TGTGCCAGCAGCCTAGGACTAGCGGATAGTTGGGTGCAGTACTTC. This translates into CASSLGLADSWVQYF.

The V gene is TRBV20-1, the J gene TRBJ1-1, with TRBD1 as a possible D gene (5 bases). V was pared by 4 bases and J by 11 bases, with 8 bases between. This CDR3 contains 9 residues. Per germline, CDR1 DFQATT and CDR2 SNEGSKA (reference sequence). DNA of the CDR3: TGCAGTGCTACTGGGGGGGCTTTCTTT. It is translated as CSATGGAFF.

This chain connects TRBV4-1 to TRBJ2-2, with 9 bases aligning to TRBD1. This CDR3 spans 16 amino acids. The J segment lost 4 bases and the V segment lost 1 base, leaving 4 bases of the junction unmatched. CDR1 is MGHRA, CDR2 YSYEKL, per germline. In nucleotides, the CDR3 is TGCGCCAGCAGCCAAGGGGCGACAGGGGGCACCGGGGAGCTGTTTTTT. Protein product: CASSQGATGGTGELFF.

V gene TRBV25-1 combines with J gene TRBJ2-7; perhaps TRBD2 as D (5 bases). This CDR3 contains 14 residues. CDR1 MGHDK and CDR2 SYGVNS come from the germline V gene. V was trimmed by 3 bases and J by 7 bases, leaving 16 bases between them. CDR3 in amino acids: CASSDPSHLQEQYF. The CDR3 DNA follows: TGTGCCAGCAGTGACCCTAGCCACTTACAAGAGCAGTACTTC.

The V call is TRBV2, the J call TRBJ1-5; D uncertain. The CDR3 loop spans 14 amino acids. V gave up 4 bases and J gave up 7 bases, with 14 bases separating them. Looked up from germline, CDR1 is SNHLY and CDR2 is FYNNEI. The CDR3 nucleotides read TGTGCCAGCAGTGCTGATAATCGAGGGCAGCCCCAGCATTTT. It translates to CASSADNRGQPQHF.

CDR3 bases: TGTGCCAGCTCGAGGGGGGGGTATGGCTACACCTTC. It is translated as CASSRGGYGYTF. The chain uses TRBV28 and TRBJ1-2; possibly TRBD1 for D (6 bases). Germline V CDR1 and CDR2: MDHEN, SYDVKM. V dropped 8 bases and J dropped 5 bases, with 12 bases sitting between them. The CDR3 runs 12 residues.

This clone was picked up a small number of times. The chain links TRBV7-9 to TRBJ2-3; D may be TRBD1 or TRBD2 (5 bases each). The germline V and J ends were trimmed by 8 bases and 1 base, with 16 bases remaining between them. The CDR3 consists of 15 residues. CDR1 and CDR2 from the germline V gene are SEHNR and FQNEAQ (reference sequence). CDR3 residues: CASGSGPWGTDTQYF. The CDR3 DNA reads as TGTGCCAGCGGTTCGGGGCCGTGGGGCACAGATACGCAGTATTTT.

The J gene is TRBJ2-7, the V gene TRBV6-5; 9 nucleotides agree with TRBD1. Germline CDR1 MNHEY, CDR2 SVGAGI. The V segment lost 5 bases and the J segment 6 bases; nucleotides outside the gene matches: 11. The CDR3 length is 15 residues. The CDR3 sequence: CASSSQRDRAGEQYF. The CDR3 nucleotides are TGTGCCAGCAGTAGTCAGCGGGACAGGGCGGGCGAGCAGTACTTC.